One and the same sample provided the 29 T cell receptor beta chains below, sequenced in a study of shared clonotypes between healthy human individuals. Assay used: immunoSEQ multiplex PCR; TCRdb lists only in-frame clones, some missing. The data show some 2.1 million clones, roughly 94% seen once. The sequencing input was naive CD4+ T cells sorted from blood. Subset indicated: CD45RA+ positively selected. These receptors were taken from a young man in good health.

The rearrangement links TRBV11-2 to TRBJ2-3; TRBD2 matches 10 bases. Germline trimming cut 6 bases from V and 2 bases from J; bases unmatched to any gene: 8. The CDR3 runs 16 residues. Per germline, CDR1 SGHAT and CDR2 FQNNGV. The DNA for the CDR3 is TGTGCCAGCAGGGCTAGCGGGAGCTTCGTCACAGATACGCAGTATTTT. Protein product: CASRASGSFVTDTQYF. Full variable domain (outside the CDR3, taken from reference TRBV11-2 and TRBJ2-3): EAGVAQSPRYKIIEKRQSVAFWCNPISGHATLYWYQQILGQGPKLLIQFQNNGVVDDSQLPKDRFSAERLKGVDSTLKIQPAKLEDSAVYLCASRASGSFVTDTQYFGPGTRLTVL.

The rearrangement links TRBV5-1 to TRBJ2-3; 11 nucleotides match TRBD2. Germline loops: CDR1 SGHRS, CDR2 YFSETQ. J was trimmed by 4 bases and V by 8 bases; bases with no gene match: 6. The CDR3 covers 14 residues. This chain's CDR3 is CASYTSGSSDTQYF. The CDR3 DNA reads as TGCGCCAGTTATACTAGCGGGAGTTCAGATACGCAGTATTTT.

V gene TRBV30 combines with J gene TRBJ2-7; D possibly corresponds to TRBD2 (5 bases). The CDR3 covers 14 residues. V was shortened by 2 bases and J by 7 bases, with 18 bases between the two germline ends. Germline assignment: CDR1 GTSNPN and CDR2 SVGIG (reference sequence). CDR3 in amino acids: CAWSRGLTLGEQYF. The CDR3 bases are TGTGCCTGGAGTAGAGGGCTAACCTTGGGTGAGCAGTACTTC. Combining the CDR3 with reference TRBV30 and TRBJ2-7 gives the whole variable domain SQTIHQWPATLVQPVGSPLSLECTVEGTSNPNLYWYRQAAGRGLQLLFYSVGIGQISSEVPQNLSASRPQDRQFILSSKKLLLSDSGFYLCAWSRGLTLGEQYFGPGTRLTVT.

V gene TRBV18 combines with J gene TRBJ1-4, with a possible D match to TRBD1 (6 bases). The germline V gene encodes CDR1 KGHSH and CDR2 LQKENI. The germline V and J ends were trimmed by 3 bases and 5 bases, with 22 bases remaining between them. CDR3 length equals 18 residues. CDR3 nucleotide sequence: TGTGCCAGCTCACCTCTCCCTTCGTTACAGGGACCAAATGAAAAACTGTTTTTT. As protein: CASSPLPSLQGPNEKLFF.

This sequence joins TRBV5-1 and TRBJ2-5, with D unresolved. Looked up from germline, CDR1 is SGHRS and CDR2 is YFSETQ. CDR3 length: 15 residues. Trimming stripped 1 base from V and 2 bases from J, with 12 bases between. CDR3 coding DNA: TGCGCCAGCAGCTTGATAGAGAGTGGGCAAGAGACCCAGTACTTC. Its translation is CASSLIESGQETQYF.

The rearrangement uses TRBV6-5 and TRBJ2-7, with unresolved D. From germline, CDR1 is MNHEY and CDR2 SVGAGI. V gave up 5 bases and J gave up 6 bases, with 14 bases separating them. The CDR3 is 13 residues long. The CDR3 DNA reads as TGTGCCAGCAGTCTTTCTTTGGTGAGCGAGCAGTACTTC. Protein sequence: CASSLSLVSEQYF.

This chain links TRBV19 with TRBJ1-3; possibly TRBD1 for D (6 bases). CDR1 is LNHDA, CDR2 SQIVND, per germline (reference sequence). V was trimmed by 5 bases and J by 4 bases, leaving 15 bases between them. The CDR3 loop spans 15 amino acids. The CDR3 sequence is CASSAYRDAGNTIYF. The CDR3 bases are TGTGCCAGTAGTGCCTACAGGGACGCAGGAAACACCATATATTTT.

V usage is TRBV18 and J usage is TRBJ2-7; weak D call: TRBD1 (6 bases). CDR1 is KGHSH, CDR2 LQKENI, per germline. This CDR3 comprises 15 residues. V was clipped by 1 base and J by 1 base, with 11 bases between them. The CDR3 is CASSPQQGLSYEQYF. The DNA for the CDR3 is TGTGCCAGCTCACCACAACAGGGCTTGTCCTACGAGCAGTACTTC.

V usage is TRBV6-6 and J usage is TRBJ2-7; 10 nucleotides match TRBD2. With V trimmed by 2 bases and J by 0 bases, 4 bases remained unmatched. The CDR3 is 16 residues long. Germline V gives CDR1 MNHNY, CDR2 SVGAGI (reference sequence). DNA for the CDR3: TGTGCCAGCAGTTACGGTTCTAGCGGGGGCTCCTACGAGCAGTACTTC. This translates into CASSYGSSGGSYEQYF.

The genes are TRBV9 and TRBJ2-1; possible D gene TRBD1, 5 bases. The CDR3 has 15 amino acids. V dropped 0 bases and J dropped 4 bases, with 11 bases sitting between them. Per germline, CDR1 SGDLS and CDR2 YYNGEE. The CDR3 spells CASSVGEGAYNEQFF. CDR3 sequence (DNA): TGTGCCAGCAGCGTAGGTGAAGGGGCATACAATGAGCAGTTCTTC.

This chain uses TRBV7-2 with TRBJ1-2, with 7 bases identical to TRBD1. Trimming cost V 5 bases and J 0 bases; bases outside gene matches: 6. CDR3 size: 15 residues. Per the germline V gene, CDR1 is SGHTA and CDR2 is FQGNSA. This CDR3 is CASSPNRGPNYGYTF. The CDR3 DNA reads TGTGCCAGCAGCCCAAACAGGGGCCCTAACTATGGCTACACCTTC.

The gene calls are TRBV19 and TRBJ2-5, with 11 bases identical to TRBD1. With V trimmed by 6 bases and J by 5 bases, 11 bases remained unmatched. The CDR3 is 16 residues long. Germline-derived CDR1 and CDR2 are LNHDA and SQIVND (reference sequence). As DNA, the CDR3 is TGTGCCAGTAGGGGGACAGGGGGTTCTCTCTCGGAGACCCAGTACTTC. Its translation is CASRGTGGSLSETQYF.

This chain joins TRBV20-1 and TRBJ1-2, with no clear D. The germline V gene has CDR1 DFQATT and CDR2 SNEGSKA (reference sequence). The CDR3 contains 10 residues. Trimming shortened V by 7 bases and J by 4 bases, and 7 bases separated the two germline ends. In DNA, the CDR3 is TGCAGTGTTGAGGGCTATGGCTACACCTTC. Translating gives CSVEGYGYTF.

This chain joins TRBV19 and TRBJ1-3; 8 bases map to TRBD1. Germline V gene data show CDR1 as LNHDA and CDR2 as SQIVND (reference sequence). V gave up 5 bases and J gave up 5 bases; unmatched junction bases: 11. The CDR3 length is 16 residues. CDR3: CASSPNFTGGRNTIYF. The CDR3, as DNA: TGTGCCAGTAGTCCGAATTTCACAGGGGGACGAAACACCATATATTTT.

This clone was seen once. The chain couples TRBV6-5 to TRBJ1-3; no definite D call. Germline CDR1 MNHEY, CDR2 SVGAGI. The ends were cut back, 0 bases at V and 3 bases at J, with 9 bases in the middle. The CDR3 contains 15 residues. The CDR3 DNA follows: TGTGCCAGCAGTTACTCGAAAAAGCTTGGAAACACCATATATTTT. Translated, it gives CASSYSKKLGNTIYF.

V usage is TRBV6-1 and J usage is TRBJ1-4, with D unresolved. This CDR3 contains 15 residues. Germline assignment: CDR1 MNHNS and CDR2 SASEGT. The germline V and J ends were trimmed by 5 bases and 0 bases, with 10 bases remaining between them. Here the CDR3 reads CASSFYAATNEKLFF. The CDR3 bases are TGTGCCAGCAGTTTCTATGCTGCAACTAATGAAAAACTGTTTTTT.

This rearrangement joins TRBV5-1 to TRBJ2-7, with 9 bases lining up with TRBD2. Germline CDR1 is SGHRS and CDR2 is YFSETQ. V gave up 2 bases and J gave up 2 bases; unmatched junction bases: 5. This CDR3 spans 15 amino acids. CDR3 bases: TGCGCCAGCAGCTTTATTGCGGGGGGGACCTACGAGCAGTACTTC. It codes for CASSFIAGGTYEQYF.

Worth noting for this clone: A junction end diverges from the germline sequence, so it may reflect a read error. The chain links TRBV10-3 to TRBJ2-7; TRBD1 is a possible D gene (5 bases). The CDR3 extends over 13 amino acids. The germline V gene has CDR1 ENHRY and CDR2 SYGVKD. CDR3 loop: CASREVGSYEQYF. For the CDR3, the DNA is TGCGCCAGCAGGGAAGTGGGGTCCTACGAGCAGTACTTC.

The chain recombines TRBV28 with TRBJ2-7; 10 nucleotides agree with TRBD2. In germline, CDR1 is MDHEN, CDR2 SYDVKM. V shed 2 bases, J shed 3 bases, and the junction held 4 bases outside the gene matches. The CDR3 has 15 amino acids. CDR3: CASSLRLAGDYEQYF. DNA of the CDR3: TGTGCCAGCAGTTTAAGGCTAGCGGGAGACTACGAGCAGTACTTC.

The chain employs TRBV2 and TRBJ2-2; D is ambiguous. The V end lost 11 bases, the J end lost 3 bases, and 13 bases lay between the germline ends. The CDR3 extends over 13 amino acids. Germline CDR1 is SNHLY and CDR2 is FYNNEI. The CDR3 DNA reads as TGTGCCGCCTCCCTTGGGGACACCGGGGAGCTGTTTTTT. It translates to CAASLGDTGELFF.

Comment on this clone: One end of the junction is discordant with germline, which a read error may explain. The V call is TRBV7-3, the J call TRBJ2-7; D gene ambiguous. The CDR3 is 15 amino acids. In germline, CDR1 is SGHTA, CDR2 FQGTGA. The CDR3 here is CASSLTGQVQILGPF. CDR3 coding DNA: TGTGCCAGCAGCTTAACGGGCCAAGTACAGATCCTGGGTCCTTTC.

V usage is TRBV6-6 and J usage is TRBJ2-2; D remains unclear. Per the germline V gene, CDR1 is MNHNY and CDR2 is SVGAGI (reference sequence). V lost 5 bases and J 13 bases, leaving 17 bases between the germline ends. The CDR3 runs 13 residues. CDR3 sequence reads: CASSTDRVERLFF. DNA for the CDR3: TGTGCCAGCAGTACTGACCGAGTGGAGAGGCTGTTTTTT.

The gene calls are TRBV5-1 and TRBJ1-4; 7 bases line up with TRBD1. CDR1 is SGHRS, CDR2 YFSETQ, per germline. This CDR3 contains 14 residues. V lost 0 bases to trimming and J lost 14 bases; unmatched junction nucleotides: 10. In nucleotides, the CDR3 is TGCGCCAGCAGCTTGGATCGAGGGGACAGTTCTCTGTTTTTT. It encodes CASSLDRGDSSLFF. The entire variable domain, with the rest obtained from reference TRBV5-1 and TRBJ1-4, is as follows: KAGVTQTPRYLIKTRGQQVTLSCSPISGHRSVSWYQQTPGQGLQFLFEYFSETQRNKGNFPGRFSGRQFSNSRSEMNVSTLELGDSALYLCASSLDRGDSSLFFGSGTQLSVL.

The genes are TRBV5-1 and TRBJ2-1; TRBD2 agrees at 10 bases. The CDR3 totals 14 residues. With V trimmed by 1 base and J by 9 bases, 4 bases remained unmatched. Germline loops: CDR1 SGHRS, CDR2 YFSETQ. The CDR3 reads CASSLSPSGGEQFF. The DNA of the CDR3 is TGCGCCAGCAGCTTGTCTCCTAGCGGGGGTGAGCAGTTCTTC.

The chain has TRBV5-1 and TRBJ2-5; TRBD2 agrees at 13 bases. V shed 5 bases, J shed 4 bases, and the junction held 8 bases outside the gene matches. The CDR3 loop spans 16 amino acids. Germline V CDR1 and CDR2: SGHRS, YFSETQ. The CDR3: CASRPRTSGGPETQYF. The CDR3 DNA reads TGCGCCAGCAGGCCCCGGACTAGCGGGGGCCCAGAGACCCAGTACTTC.

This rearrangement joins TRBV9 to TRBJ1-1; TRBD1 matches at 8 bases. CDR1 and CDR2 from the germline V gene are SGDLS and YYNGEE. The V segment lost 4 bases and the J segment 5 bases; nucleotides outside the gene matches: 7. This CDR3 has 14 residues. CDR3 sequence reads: CASSRSTGGTEAFF. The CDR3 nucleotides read TGTGCCAGCAGCCGAAGTACAGGGGGAACTGAAGCTTTCTTT. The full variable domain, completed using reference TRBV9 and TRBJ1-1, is DSGVTQTPKHLITATGQRVTLRCSPRSGDLSVYWYQQSLDQGLQFLIQYYNGEERAKGNILERFSAQQFPDLHSELNLSSLELGDSALYFCASSRSTGGTEAFFGQGTRLTVV.

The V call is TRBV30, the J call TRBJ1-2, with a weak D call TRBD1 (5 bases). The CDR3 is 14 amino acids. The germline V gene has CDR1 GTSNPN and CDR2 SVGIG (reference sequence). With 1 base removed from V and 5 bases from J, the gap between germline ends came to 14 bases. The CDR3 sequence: CAWSAWGPLYGYTF. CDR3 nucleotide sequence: TGTGCCTGGAGTGCCTGGGGACCTCTATATGGCTACACCTTC.

CDR3 in amino acids: CASSSTGGYSTDTQYF. CDR3 bases: TGTGCCAGCAGCTCAACGGGGGGATATAGCACAGATACGCAGTATTTT. J is TRBJ2-3 and V is TRBV7-9, with 7 bases lining up with TRBD2. The CDR3 runs 16 residues. Germline loops: CDR1 SEHNR, CDR2 FQNEAQ (reference sequence). J gave up 0 bases and V 4 bases, and 7 bases lay outside the gene matches.

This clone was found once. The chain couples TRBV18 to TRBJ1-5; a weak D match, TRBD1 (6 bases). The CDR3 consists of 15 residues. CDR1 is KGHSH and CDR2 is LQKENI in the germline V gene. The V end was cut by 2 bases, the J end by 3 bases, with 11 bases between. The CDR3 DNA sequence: TGTGCCAGCTCACCAGATACAGGGATCAATCAGCCCCAGCATTTT. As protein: CASSPDTGINQPQHF.